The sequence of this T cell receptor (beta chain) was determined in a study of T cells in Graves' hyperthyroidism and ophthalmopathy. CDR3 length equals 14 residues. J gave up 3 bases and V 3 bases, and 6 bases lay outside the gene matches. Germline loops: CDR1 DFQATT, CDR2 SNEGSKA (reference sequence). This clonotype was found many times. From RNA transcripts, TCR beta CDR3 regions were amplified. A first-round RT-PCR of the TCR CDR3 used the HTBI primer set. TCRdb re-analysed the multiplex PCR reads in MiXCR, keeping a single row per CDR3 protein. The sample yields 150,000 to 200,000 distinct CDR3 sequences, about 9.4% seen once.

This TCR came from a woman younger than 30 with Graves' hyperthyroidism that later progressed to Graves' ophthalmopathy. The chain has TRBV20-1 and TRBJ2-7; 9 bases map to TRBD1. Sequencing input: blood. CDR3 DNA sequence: TGCAGTGCTAGCGGGGACAGGGATATCTACGAGCAGTACTTC. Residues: CSASGDRDIYEQYF.